The subject of this entry is one T cell receptor (beta chain). Its target is not known. CD8 T cells were positively selected from what remained after CD4 positive selection. The sample comes from a study of naive and memory T cell subsets. The study, taken as a whole, reports: Especially in CD8 cells, naive repertoires contained a few larger clonotypes, possibly CD45RA-re-expressing memory cells.

Germline CDR1 SGDLS, CDR2 YYNGEE. Deletions cut 3 bases from V and 4 bases from J, with 13 bases between. The CDR3 runs to 14 residues. Both TRBC1 and TRBC2 were covered by a beta constant-region primer of two equimolar oligonucleotides. Four rounds of PCR amplified the ligated cDNA using nested alpha and beta constant-region primers plus SP2. TCRdb processed the UMI-ligation and nested PCR reads anew with MiXCR; each CDR3 protein has one entry. The sample yields roughly 100,000 distinct CDR3 sequences, about 11% seen once. The sequenced sample consisted of naive CD4+ T cells from blood. This chain connects TRBV9 to TRBJ1-2; D call uncertain. This receptor was taken from a human donor in good health. This CDR3 reads CASSGGVTFYGYTF. CDR3 DNA: TGTGCCAGCAGCGGTGGAGTTACCTTCTATGGCTACACCTTC.